This record covers a single T cell receptor (beta chain). What it recognizes is unknown. The record originates from a study of graft-versus-host responses after intestinal transplantation. Whole-study context: The transplants performed in recipients were multivisceral, liver-intestinal, or isolated intestinal. All recipients were given anti-thymocyte globulin induction, and tacrolimus and steroids were then administered for roughly 3 years. Study results and caveats: Recipient-marrow GvH clones were detected, some having first appeared in ileum or blood. Circulating GvH clones peaking coincided with falling HvG clones soon after transplant.

V lost 3 bases and J lost 0, with 9 bases in between. This CDR3 region has 15 residues. Per the germline V gene, CDR1 is MNHNS and CDR2 is SASEGT. TCRdb's copy holds only in-frame clones and misses some; the assay was immunoSEQ multiplex PCR. The sample lists tens of thousands of clones; 80% to 90% were seen once. The TCR was taken from a human donor who received an intestinal transplant. The V call is TRBV6-1, the J call TRBJ1-3; no reliable D call. The material was unstimulated CD8+ T cells sorted from spleen or lymph node cells, obtained before intestinal transplant. CDR3 coding DNA: TGTGCCAGCAGTGATCGTCCCAGCTCTGGAAACACCATATATTTT. Translating gives CASSDRPSSGNTIYF.